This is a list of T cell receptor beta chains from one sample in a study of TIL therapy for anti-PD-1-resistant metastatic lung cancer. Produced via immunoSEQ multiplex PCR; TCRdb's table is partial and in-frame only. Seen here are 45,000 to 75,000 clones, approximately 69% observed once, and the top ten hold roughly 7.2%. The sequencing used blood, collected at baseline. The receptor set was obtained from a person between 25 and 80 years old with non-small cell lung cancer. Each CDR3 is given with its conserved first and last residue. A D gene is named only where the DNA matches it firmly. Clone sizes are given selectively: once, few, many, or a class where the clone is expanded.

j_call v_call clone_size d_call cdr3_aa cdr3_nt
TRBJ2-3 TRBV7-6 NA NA CASSLAVAGAGTDTQYF TGTGCCAGCAGCTTAGCGGTCGCGGGGGCCGGGACAGATACGCAGTATTTT
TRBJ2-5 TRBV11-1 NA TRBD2 CASSLGTSGAGTQYF TGTGCCAGCAGCCTCGGGACTAGCGGTGCAGGGACCCAGTACTTC
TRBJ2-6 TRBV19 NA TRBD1 CASGDSSLRTNVLTF TGTGCCAGTGGGGACAGCTCTCTGCGCACCAACGTCCTGACTTTC
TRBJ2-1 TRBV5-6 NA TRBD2 CASSWEGFYNEQFF TGTGCCAGCAGCTGGGAGGGGTTCTACAATGAGCAGTTCTTC
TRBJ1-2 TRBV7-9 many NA CASSLGVSASYGYTF TGTGCCAGCAGCTTAGGAGTGTCGGCAAGCTATGGCTACACCTTC
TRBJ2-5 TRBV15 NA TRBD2 CATSRALTSGREETQYF TGTGCCACCAGCAGGGCCTTGACTAGCGGGAGGGAAGAGACCCAGTACTTC
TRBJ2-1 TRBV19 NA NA CASSMGRYNEQFF TGTGCCAGTAGTATGGGGCGGTACAATGAGCAGTTCTTC
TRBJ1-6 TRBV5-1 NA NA CASSLVGSSYNSPLHF TGCGCCAGCAGCTTGGTGGGGAGCTCCTATAATTCACCCCTCCACTTT
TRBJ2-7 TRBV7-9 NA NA CASSLAAGRGYEQYF TGTGCCAGCAGCTTAGCGGCGGGGCGCGGCTACGAGCAGTACTTC
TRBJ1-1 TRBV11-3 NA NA CASGHRTENTEAFF TGTGCCAGCGGCCATAGGACAGAGAACACTGAAGCTTTCTTT
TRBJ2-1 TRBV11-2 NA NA CASSLDKENEQFF TGTGCCAGCAGCTTAGATAAGGAAAATGAGCAGTTCTTC
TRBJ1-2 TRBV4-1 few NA CASSQELYTGPYGYTF TGCGCCAGCAGCCAAGAACTGTACACCGGACCCTATGGCTACACCTTC
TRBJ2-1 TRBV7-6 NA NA CASSSLAGPPREQFF TGTGCCAGCAGCTCCCTGGCGGGGCCGCCGAGGGAGCAGTTCTTC
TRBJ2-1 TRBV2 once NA CASRGTLTYNEQFF TGTGCCAGCAGAGGGACACTGACTTACAATGAGCAGTTCTTC
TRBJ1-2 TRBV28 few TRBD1 CASSWGTGEFIAMAETF TGTGCCAGCAGTTGGGGGACAGGAGAATTTATAGCTATGGCGGAAACCTTC
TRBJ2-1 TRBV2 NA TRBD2 CASSFGGTNNEQFF TGTGCCAGCAGTTTCGGAGGGACTAACAATGAGCAGTTCTTC
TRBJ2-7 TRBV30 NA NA CAGRRVPTYEQYF TGTGCCGGCCGCAGGGTTCCAACCTACGAGCAGTACTTC